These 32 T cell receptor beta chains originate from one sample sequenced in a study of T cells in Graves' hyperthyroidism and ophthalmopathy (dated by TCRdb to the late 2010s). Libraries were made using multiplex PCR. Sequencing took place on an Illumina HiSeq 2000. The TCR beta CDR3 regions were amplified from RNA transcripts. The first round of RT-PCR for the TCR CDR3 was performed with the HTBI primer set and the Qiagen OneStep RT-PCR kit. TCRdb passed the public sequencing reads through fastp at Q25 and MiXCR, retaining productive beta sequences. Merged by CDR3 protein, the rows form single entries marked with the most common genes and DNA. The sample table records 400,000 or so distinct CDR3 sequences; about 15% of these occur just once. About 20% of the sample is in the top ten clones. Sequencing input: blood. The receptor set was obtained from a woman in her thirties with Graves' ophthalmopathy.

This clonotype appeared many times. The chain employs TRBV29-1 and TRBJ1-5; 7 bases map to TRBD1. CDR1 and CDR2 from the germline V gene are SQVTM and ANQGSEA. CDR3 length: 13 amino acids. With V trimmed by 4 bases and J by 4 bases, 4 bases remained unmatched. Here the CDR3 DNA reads TGCAGCGTTGGAGACAGGGAGAATCAGCCCCAGCATTTT. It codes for CSVGDRENQPQHF.

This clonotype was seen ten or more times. In nucleotides, the CDR3 is TGTGCCACACGACAGGTGAACACCGGGGAGCTGTTTTTT. It is translated as CATRQVNTGELFF. V gene TRBV24-1 combines with J gene TRBJ2-2; the D gene is possibly TRBD1 (6 bases). The CDR3 sequence is 13 residues long. V lost 10 bases, J lost 1 base, and 9 bases lay in between. Germline lookup yields CDR1 KGHDR and CDR2 SFDVKD.

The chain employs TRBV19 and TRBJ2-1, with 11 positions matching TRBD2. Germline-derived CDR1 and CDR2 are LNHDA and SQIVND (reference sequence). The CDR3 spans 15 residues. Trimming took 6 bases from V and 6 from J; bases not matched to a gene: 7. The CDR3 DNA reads TGTGCCAGTAGAGAGACTAGCGGGGCCACCAATGAGCAGTTCTTC. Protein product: CASRETSGATNEQFF.

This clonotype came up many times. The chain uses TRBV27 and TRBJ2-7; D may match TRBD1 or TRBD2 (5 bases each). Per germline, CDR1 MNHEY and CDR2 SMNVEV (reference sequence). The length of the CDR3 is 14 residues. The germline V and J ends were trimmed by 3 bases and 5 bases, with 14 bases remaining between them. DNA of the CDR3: TGTGCCAGCAGTTTTGGGGGAAGATCTAACGAGCAGTACTTC. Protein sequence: CASSFGGRSNEQYF.

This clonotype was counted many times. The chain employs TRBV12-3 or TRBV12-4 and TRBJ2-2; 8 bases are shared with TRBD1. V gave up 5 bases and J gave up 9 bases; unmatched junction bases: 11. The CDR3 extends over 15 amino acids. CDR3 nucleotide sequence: TGTGCCAGCAGTCGAGACAGGGGCGCCCTTCGGGAGCTGTTTTTT. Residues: CASSRDRGALRELFF.

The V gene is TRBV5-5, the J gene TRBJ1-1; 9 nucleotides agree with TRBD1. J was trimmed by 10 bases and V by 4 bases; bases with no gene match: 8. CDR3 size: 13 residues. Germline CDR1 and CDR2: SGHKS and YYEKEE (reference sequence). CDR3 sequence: CASSRGQGGIAFF. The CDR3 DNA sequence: TGTGCCAGCAGCAGGGGACAGGGCGGGATAGCTTTCTTT.

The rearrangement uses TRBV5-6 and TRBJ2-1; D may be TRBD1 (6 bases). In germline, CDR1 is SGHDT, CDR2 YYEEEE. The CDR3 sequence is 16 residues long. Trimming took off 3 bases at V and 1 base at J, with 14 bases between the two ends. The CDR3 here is CASSSGQPRSYNEQFF. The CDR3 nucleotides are TGTGCCAGCAGCTCAGGACAGCCCCGATCCTACAATGAGCAGTTCTTC.

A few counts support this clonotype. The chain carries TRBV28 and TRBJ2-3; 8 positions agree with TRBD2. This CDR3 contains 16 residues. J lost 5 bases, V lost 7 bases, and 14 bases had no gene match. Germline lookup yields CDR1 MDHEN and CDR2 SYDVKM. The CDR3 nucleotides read TGTGCCAGCAATCCGGGACTAGGGAGTCCCCTAGATACGCAGTATTTT. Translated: CASNPGLGSPLDTQYF. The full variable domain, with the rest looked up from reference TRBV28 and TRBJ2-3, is DVKVTQSSRYLVKRTGEKVFLECVQDMDHENMFWYRQDPGLGLRLIYFSYDVKMKEKGDIPEGYSVSREKKERFSLILESASTNQTSMYLCASNPGLGSPLDTQYFGPGTRLTVL.

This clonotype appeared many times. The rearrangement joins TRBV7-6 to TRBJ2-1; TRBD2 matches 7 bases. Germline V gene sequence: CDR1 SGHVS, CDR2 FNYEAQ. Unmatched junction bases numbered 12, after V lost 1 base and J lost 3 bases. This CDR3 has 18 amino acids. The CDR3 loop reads CASSLGLLWAGVYNEQFF. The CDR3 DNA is TGTGCCAGCAGCTTAGGGCTCCTTTGGGCGGGGGTCTACAATGAGCAGTTCTTC.

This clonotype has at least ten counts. This CDR3 is CASSIPGVATNEKLFF. As DNA, the CDR3 is TGTGCCAGCAGTATCCCGGGGGTTGCAACTAATGAAAAACTGTTTTTT. The chain uses TRBV28 and TRBJ1-4; a possible D gene is TRBD1 (5 bases). The germline V gene has CDR1 MDHEN and CDR2 SYDVKM. Deletions cut 5 bases from V and 0 bases from J, with 13 bases between. This CDR3 contains 16 residues.

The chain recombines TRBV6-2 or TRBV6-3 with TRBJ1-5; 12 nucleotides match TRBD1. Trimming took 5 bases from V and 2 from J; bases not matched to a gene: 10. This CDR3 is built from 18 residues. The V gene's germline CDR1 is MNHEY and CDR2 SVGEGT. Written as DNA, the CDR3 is TGTGCCAGCAGTGCCGAAATCGGGACAGGGGGCGGCAATCAGCCCCAGCATTTT. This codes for CASSAEIGTGGGNQPQHF.

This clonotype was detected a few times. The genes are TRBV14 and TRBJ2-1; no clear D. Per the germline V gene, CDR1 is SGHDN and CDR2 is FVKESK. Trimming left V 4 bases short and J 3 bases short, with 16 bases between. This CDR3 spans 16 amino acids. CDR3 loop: CASSRRPVNIYNEQFF. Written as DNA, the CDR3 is TGTGCCAGCAGCCGTAGACCCGTAAATATCTACAATGAGCAGTTCTTC.

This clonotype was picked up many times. CDR3 DNA: TGTGCCAGCTCTTCGGAAGGACAGGGAGGTGAGCAGTTCTTC. This gives the protein CASSSEGQGGEQFF. The chain carries TRBV18 and TRBJ2-1, with 8 bases aligning to TRBD1. Germline values: CDR1 KGHSH, CDR2 LQKENI. The junction had 10 bases not matched to a gene; V was cut back by 6 bases and J by 9 bases. CDR3 size: 14 residues.

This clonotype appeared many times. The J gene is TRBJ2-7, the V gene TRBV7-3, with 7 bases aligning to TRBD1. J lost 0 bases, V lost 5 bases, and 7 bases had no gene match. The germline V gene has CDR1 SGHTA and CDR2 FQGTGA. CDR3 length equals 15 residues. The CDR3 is CASSLQPGGSYEQYF. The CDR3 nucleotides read TGTGCCAGCAGCCTCCAGCCAGGGGGCTCCTACGAGCAGTACTTC. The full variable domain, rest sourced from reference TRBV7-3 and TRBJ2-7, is GAGVSQTPSNKVTEKGKYVELRCDPISGHTALYWYRQSLGQGPEFLIYFQGTGAADDSGLPNDRFFAVRPEGSVSTLKIQRTERGDSAVYLCASSLQPGGSYEQYFGPGTRLTVT.

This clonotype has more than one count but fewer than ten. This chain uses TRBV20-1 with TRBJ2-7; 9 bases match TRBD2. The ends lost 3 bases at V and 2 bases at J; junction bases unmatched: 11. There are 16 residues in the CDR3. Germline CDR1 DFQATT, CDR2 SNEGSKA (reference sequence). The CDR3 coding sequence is TGCAGTGCTAGCCTACTACTCGCGGGGGGGGCCTACGAGCAGTACTTC. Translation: CSASLLLAGGAYEQYF.

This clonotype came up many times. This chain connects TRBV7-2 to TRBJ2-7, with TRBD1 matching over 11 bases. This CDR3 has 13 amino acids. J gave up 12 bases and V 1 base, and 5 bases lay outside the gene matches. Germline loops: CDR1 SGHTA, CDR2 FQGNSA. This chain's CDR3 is CASSLGTGGFLYF. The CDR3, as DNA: TGTGCCAGCAGCTTAGGGACAGGGGGCTTTTTGTACTTC.

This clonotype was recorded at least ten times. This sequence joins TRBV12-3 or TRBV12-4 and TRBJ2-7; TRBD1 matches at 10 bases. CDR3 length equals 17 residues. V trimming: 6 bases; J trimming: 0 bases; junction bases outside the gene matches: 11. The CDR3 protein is CASSRKRGDRGSYEQYF. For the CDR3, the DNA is TGTGCCAGCAGCCGAAAACGCGGGGACAGGGGCTCCTACGAGCAGTACTTC.

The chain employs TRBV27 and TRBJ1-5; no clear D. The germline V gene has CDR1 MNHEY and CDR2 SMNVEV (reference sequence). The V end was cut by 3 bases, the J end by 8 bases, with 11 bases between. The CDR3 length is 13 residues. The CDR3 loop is CASSFSRIEPQHF. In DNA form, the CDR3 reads TGTGCCAGCAGTTTCTCGAGAATCGAGCCCCAGCATTTT.

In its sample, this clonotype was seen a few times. The CDR3 is CATSDPSGTGSYGYTF. CDR3 in DNA: TGTGCCACCAGTGATCCGTCGGGGACAGGAAGCTATGGCTACACCTTC. V and J are TRBV24-1 and TRBJ1-2; 8 bases fit TRBD1. Germline CDR1 and CDR2: KGHDR and SFDVKD. The CDR3 spans 16 residues. After removal of 3 bases from V and 4 bases from J, the junction contained 9 bases not matched to a gene.

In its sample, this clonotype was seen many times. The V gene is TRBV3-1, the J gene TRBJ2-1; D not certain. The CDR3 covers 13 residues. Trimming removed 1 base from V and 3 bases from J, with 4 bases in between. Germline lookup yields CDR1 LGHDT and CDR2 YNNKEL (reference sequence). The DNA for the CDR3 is TGTGCCAGCAGCCAAGGGAGCTACAATGAGCAGTTCTTC. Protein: CASSQGSYNEQFF.

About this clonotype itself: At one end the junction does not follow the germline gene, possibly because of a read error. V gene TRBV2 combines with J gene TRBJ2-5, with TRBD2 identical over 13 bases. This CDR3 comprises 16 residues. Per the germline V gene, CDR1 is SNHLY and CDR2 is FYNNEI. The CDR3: CAISELAGGTQESQYF. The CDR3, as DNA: TGTGCCATCAGTGAACTAGCGGGGGGGACCCAAGAGAGCCAGTACTTC.

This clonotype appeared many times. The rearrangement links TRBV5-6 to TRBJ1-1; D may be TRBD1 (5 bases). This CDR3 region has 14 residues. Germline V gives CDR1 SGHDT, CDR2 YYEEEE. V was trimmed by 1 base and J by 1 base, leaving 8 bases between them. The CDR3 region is CASSLTGPNTEAFF. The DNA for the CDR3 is TGTGCCAGCAGCTTGACAGGCCCGAACACTGAAGCTTTCTTT.

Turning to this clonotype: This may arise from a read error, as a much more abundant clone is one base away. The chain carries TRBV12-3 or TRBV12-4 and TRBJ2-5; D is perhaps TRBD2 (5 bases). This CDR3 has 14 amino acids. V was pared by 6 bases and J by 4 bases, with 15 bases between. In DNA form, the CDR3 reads TGTGCCAGCAGCTTCCTCGCGGGCCCAGAGACCCAGTACTTC. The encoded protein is CASSFLAGPETQYF.

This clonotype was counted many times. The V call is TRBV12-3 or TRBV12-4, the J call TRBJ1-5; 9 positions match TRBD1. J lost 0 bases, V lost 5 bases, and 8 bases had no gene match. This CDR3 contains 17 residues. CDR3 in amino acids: CASSLGQGPFSNQPQHF. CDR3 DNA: TGTGCCAGCAGTCTAGGACAGGGGCCCTTTAGCAATCAGCCCCAGCATTTT.

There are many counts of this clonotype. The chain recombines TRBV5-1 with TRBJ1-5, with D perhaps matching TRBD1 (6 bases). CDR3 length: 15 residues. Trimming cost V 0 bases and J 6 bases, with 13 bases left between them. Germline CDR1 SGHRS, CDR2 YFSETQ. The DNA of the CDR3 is TGCGCCAGCAGCTTGGGGCAGGGGCTTGGTCAGCCCCAGCATTTT. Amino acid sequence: CASSLGQGLGQPQHF.

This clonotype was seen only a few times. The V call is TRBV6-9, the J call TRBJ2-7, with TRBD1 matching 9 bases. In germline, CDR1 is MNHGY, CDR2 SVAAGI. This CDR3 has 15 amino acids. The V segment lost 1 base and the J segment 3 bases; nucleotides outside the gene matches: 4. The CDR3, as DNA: TGTGCCAGCAGTTATTATGGGGACAGGGTCTACGAGCAGTACTTC. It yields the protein CASSYYGDRVYEQYF.

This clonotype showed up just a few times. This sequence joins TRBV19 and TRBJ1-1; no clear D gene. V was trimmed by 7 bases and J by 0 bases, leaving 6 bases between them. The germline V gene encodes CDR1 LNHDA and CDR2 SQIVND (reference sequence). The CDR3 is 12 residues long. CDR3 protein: CASNRMNTEAFF. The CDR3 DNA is TGTGCCAGTAATCGAATGAACACTGAAGCTTTCTTT.

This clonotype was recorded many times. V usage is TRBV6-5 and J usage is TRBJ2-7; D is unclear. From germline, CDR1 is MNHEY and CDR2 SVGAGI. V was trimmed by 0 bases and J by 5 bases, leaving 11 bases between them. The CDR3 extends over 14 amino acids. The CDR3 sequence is CASSYSPGPNEQYF. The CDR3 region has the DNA TGTGCCAGCAGTTACTCTCCCGGGCCGAACGAGCAGTACTTC.

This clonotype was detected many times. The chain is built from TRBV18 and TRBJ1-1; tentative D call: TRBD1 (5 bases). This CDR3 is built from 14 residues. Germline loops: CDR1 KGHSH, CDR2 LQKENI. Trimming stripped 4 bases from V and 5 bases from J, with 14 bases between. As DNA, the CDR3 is TGTGCCAGCTCACGGGGGTCGGGGGGTACTGAAGCTTTCTTT. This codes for CASSRGSGGTEAFF.

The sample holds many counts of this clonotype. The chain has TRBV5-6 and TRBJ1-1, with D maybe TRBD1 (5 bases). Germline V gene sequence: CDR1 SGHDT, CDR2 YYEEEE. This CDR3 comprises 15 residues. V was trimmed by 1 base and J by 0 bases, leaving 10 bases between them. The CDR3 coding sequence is TGTGCCAGCAGCTTGAGCCGGGGACTGAACACTGAAGCTTTCTTT. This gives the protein CASSLSRGLNTEAFF.

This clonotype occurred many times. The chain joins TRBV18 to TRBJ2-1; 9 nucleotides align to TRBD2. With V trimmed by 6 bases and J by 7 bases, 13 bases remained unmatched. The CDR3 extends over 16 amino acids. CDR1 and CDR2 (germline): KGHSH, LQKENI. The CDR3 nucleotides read TGTGCCAGCTCGCGCCCGACCGGCGGGGGGGCGAATGAGCAGTTCTTC. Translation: CASSRPTGGGANEQFF.

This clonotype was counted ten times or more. CDR3 sequence: CSAPRGVGQPQHF. The CDR3 region has the DNA TGCAGTGCCCCGCGGGGAGTTGGTCAGCCCCAGCATTTT. The genes are TRBV20-1 and TRBJ1-5; D not certain. V dropped 6 bases and J dropped 6 bases, with 15 bases sitting between them. This CDR3 is 13 amino acids long. Germline CDR1 reads DFQATT; CDR2 reads SNEGSKA (reference sequence).